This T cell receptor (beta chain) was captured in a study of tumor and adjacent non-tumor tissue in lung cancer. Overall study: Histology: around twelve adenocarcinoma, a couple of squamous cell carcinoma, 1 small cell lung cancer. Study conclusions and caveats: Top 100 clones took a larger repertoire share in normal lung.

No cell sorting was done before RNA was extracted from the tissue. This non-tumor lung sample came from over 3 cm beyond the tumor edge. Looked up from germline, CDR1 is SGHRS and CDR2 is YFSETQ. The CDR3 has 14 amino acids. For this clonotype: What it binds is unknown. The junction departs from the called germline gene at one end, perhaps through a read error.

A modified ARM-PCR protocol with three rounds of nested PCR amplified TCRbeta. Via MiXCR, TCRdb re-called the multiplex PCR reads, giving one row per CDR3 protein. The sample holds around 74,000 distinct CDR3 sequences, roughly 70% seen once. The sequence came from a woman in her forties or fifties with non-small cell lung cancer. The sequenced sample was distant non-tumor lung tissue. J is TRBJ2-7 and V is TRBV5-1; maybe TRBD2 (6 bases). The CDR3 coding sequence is TGCGCCAGCAGCTTTTATCGGGGGACCTACGAGCGGTATTTC. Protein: CASSFYRGTYERYF. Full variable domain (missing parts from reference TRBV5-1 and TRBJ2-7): KAGVTQTPRYLIKTRGQQVTLSCSPISGHRSVSWYQQTPGQGLQFLFEYFSETQRNKGNFPGRFSGRQFSNSRSEMNVSTLELGDSALYLCASSFYRGTYERYFGPGTRLTVT.